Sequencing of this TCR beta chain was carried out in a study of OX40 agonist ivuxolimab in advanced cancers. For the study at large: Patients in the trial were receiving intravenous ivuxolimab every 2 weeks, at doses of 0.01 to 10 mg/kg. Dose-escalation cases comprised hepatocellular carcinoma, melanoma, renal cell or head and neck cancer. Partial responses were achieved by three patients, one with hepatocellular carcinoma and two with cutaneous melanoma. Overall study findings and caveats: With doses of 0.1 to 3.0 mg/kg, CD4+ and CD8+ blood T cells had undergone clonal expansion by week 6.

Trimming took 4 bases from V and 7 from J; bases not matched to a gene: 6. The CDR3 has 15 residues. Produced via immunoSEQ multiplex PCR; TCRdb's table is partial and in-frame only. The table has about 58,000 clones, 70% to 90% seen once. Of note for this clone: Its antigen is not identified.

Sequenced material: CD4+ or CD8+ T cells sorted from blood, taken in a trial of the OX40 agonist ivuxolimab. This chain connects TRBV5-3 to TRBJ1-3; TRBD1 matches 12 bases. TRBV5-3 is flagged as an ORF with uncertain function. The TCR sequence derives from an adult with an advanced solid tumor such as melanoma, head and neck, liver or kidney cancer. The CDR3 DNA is TGTGCCAGAAGCATCTGGGACAGGGGGCTGAACACCATATATTTT. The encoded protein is CARSIWDRGLNTIYF.